This TCR beta chain was captured in a study of CD8 T cells in Susac syndrome. Random hexamers were used to reverse transcribe an amount of about 0.45 to 1 ug RNA. TCRdb processed the immunoSEQ multiplex PCR reads anew with MiXCR; each CDR3 protein has one entry. The sample contains a few hundred thousand distinct CDR3 sequences, 95% of which appear only once. Germline V gives CDR1 MNHEY, CDR2 SVGAGI. This CDR3 has 13 amino acids. For this clonotype: The junction differs from germline at one of its ends, possibly a read error.

This chain connects TRBV6-5 to TRBJ1-2; D possibly corresponds to TRBD1 (5 bases). The receptor was isolated from a human donor with multiple sclerosis. Specimen: CD4+ T cells from PBMCs. The CDR3 is CASSNSGFRGYTF. CDR3 DNA: TGTGCCAGCAGTAACTCAGGGTTTCGGGGCTACACCTTC.